The clone carrying this T cell receptor beta chain was counted only a few times. Its matching antigen is unknown. V was trimmed by 2 bases and J by 9 bases, leaving 14 bases between them. This CDR3 contains 13 residues. As for time point: newly diagnosed GD, antithyroid drugs for less than 3 months. Generation of the TCR library employed RNA extracted from PBMCs. Arm-PCR of CDR3 regions with iRepertoire HTBI primers generated TCR beta libraries. Per the original methods: Throughout the samples, researchers identified 50 to 75 TRBV and approximately 15 TRBJ segments. Each CDR3 protein is one row after TCRdb ran MiXCR on the multiplex PCR reads. In this record, the V and J calls reflect TCRdb's handling and not the investigators' own analysis. The sample includes 550,000 to 700,000 distinct CDR3 sequences, about 16% of them seen just once. This entry belongs to a study of regulatory T cells in long-lasting Graves disease. General observations from the study: Between persistent patients, about 2,800 public clonotypes were shared, exceeding the 800 to 1,000 shared between new patients.

This same sample was also taken into another study, of T cells in Graves' hyperthyroidism and ophthalmopathy. That publication notes: Most thyroid clonotypes expanded above 0.001 appeared in blood too.

The receptor was derived from a man between 18 and 29 years old with Graves disease. The V call is TRBV12-3 or TRBV12-4, the J call TRBJ2-7; tentative D call: TRBD1 (6 bases). Here the sequenced sample was peripheral blood mononuclear cells (PBMCs), taken at new diagnosis, from a patient treated with antithyroid drugs. The CDR3 here is CASSLRGHGAQYF. CDR3 bases: TGTGCCAGCAGTTTAAGGGGACATGGGGCGCAGTACTTC.